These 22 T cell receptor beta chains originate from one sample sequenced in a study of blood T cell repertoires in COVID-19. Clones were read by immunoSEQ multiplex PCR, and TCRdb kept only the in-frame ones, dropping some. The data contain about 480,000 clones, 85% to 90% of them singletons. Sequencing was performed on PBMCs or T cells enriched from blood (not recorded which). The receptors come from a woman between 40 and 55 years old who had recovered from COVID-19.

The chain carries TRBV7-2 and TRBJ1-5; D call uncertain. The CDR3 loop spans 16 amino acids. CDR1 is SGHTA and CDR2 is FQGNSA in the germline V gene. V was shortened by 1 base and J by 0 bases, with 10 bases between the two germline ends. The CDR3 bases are TGTGCCAGCAGCTTAGGTCGAGGCAATAGCAATCAGCCCCAGCATTTT. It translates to CASSLGRGNSNQPQHF.

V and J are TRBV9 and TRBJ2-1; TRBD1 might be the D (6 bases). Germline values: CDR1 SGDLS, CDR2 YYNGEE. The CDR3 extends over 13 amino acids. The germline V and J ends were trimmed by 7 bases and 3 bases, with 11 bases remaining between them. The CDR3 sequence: CASGGFYYNEQFF. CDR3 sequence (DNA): TGTGCCAGCGGGGGCTTCTACTACAATGAGCAGTTCTTC.

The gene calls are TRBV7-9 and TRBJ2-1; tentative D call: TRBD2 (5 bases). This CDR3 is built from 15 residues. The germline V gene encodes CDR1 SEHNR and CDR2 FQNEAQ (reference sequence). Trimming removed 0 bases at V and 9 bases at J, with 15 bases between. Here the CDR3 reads CASSLARVGVSEQFF. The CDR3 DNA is TGTGCCAGCAGCTTAGCGCGGGTGGGTGTGAGTGAGCAGTTCTTC.

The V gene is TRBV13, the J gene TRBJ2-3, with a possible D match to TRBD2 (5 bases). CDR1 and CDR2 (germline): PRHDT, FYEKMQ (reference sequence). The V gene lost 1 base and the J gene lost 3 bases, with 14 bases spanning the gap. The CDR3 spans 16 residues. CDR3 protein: CASSLDRGVGTDTQYF. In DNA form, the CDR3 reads TGTGCCAGCAGCTTAGATCGGGGAGTAGGGACAGATACGCAGTATTTT. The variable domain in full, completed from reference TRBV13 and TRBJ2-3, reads AAGVIQSPRHLIKEKRETATLKCYPIPRHDTVYWYQQGPGQDPQFLISFYEKMQSDKGSIPDRFSAQQFSDYHSELNMSSLELGDSALYFCASSLDRGVGTDTQYFGPGTRLTVL.

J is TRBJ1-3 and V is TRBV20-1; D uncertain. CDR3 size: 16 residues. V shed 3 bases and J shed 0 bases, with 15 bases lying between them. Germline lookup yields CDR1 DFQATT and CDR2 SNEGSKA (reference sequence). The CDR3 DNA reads TGCAGTGCTAGTCGCGGGCAGGCAAGCTCTGGAAACACCATATATTTT. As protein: CSASRGQASSGNTIYF.

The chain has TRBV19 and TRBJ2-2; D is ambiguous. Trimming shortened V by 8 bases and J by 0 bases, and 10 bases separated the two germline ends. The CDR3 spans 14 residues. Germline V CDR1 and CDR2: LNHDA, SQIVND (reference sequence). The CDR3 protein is CASRDSPNTGELFF. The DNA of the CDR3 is TGTGCCAGTCGCGACTCACCGAACACCGGGGAGCTGTTTTTT. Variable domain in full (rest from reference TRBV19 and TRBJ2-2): DGGITQSPKYLFRKEGQNVTLSCEQNLNHDAMYWYRQDPGQGLRLIYYSQIVNDFQKGDIAEGYSVSREKKESFPLTVTSAQKNPTAFYLCASRDSPNTGELFFGEGSRLTVL.

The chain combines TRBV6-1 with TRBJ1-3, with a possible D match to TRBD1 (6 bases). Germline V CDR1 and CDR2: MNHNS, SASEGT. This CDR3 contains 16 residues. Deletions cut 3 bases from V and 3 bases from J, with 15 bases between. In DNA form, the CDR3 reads TGTGCCAGCAGTGAGACGGACAGTTTGAGTGGAAACACCATATATTTT. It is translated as CASSETDSLSGNTIYF.

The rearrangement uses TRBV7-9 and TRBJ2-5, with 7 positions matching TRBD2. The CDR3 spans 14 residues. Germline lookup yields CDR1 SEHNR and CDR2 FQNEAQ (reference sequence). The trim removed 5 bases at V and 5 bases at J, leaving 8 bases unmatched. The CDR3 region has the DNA TGTGCCAGCAGCATTGGCGGGAGCGGGGAGACCCAGTACTTC. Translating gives CASSIGGSGETQYF.

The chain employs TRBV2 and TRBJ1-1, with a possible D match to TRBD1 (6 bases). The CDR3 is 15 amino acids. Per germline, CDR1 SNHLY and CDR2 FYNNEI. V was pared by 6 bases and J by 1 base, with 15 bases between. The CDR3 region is CASSQPQGRNTEAFF. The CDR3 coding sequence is TGTGCCAGCAGCCAACCACAGGGCCGGAACACTGAAGCTTTCTTT. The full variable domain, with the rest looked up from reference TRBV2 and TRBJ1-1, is EPEVTQTPSHQVTQMGQEVILRCVPISNHLYFYWYRQILGQKVEFLVSFYNNEISEKSEIFDDQFSVERPDGSNFTLKIRSTKLEDSAMYFCASSQPQGRNTEAFFGQGTRLTVV.

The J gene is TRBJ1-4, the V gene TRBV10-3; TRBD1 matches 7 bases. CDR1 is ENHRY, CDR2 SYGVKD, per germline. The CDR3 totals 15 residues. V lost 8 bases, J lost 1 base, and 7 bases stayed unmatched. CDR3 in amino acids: CAIRGTAQTNEKLFF. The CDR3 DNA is TGTGCCATCCGGGGGACAGCCCAAACTAATGAAAAACTGTTTTTT.

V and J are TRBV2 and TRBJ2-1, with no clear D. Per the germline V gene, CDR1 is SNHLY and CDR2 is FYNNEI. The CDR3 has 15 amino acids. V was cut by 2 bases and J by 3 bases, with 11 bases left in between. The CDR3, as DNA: TGTGCCAGCAGTGAACCTAGAGGAGACTACAATGAGCAGTTCTTC. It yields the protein CASSEPRGDYNEQFF.

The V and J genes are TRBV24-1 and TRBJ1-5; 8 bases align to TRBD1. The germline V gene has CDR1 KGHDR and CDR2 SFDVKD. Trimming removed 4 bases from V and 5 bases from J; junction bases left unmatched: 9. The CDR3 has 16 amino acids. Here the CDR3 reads CATSESDREIYQPQHF. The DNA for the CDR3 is TGTGCCACCAGTGAGTCGGACAGGGAAATTTATCAGCCCCAGCATTTT.

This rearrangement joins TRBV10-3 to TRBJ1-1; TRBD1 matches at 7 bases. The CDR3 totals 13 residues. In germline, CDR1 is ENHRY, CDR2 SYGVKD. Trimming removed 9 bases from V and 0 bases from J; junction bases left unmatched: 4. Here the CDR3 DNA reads TGTGCCATATCGGGACAGTTGAACACTGAAGCTTTCTTT. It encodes CAISGQLNTEAFF.

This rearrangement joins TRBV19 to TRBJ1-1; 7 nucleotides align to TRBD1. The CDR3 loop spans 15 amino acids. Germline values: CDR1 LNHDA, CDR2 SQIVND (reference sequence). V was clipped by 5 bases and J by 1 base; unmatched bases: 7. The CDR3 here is CASSVTGRQNTEAFF. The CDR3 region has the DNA TGTGCCAGTAGTGTGACAGGGCGGCAGAACACTGAAGCTTTCTTT.

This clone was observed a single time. CDR3 region: CASSSGTGWAGELFF. The CDR3 DNA sequence: TGCGCCAGCAGCTCCGGGACAGGGTGGGCCGGGGAGCTGTTTTTT. The chain combines TRBV5-1 with TRBJ2-2, with 9 bases matching TRBD1. Germline trimming cut 3 bases from V and 6 bases from J; bases unmatched to any gene: 6. CDR1 is SGHRS, CDR2 YFSETQ, per germline. There are 15 residues in the CDR3. Combining the CDR3 with reference TRBV5-1 and TRBJ2-2 gives the whole variable domain KAGVTQTPRYLIKTRGQQVTLSCSPISGHRSVSWYQQTPGQGLQFLFEYFSETQRNKGNFPGRFSGRQFSNSRSEMNVSTLELGDSALYLCASSSGTGWAGELFFGEGSRLTVL.

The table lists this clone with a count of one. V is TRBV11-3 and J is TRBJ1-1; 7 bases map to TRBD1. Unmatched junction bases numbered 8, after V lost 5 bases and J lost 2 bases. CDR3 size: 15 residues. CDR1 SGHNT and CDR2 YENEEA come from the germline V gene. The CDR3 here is CASSSRQGPNTEAFF. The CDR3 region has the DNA TGTGCCAGCAGCAGTAGACAGGGTCCAAACACTGAAGCTTTCTTT.

CDR3 bases: TGTGCCAGCAGCTTATTTTACAGGGCTAGCACAGATACGCAGTATTTT. It encodes CASSLFYRASTDTQYF. The V gene is TRBV5-5, the J gene TRBJ2-3, with D perhaps matching TRBD1 (6 bases). V was clipped by 2 bases and J by 0 bases, with 13 bases between them. Germline V gene lookup returns CDR1 SGHKS and CDR2 YYEKEE (reference sequence). The CDR3 runs 16 residues.

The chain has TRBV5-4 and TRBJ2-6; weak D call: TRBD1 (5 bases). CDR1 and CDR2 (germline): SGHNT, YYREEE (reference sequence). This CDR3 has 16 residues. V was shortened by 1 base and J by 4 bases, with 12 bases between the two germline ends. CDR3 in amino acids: CASSLSSGLGANVLTF. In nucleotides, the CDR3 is TGTGCCAGCAGCTTGTCGTCAGGGCTAGGGGCCAACGTCCTGACTTTC. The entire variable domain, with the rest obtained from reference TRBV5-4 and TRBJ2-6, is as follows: ETGVTQSPTHLIKTRGQQVTLRCSSQSGHNTVSWYQQALGQGPQFIFQYYREEENGRGNFPPRFSGLQFPNYSSELNVNALELDDSALYLCASSLSSGLGANVLTFGAGSRLTVL.

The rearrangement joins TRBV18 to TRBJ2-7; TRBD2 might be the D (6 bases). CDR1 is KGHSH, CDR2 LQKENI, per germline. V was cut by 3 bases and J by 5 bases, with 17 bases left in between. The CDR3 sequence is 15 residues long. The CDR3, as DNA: TGTGCCAGCTCACCTATGGTCGGAGGGGATAACGAGCAGTACTTC. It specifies CASSPMVGGDNEQYF.

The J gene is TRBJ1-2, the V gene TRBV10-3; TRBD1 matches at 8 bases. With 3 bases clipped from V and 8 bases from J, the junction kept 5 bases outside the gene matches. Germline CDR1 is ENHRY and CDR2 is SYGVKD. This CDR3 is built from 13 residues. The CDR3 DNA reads TGTGCCATCAGTGACAGGGGGCTGAGGGGCTACACCTTC. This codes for CAISDRGLRGYTF.

CDR3: CASSRSGGNTEAFF. The CDR3 coding sequence is TGTGCCAGCAGCCGGTCCGGCGGGAACACTGAAGCTTTCTTT. V gene TRBV4-2 combines with J gene TRBJ1-1; no firm D call. Trimming cost V 4 bases and J 1 base, with 10 bases left between them. CDR1 LGHNA and CDR2 YNFKEQ come from the germline V gene. This CDR3 has 14 amino acids.

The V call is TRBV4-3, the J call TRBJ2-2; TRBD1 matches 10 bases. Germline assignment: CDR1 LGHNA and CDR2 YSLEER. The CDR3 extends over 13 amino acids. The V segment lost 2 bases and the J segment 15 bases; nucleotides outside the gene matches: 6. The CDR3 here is CASSQQGQGRVFF. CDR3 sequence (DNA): TGCGCCAGCAGCCAACAGGGACAGGGGCGAGTGTTTTTT.